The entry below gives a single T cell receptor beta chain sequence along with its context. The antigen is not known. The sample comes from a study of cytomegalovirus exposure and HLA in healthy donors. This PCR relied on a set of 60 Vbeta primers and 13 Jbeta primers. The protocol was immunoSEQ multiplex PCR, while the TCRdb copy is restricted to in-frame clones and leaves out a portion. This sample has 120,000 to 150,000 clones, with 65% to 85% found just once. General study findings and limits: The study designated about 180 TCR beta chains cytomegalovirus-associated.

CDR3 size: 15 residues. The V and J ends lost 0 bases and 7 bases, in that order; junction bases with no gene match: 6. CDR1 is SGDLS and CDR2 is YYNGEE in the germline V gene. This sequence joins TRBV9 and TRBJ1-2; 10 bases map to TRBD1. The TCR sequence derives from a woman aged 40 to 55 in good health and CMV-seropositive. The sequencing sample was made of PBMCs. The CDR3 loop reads CASSVGQGAQIGYTF. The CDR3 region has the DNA TGTGCCAGCAGCGTAGGACAGGGGGCGCAGATTGGCTACACCTTC.